The rows below give T cell receptor beta chains drawn from one sample of a study of T cell changes during pregnancy in multiple sclerosis. The table came from immunoSEQ multiplex PCR; TCRdb's copy has only in-frame clones and leaves some out. Of nearly 60,000 clones listed, about 90% are singletons. The specimen was CD4+ T cells from peripheral blood mononuclear cells, collected after pregnancy. These receptors were obtained from a female donor in good health, enrolled as a control in a pregnancy study. The CDR3 runs from the conserved cysteine through the conserved F or W. The D gene is left open where the match is weak. Part of the rows lack a size; the others show once, few, many or a class for expanded clones.

clone_size	d_call	v_call	j_call	cdr3_nt	cdr3_aa
NA	NA	TRBV11-3	TRBJ1-1	TGTGCCAGCGGAGAATCGGTCCCCCCCGATGAAGCTTTCTTT	CASGESVPPDEAFF
NA	TRBD1	TRBV30	TRBJ2-7	TGTGCCTGGACGACAGGGGCCTACGAGCAGTACTTC	CAWTTGAYEQYF
NA	NA	TRBV9	TRBJ2-5	TGTGCCAGCAGTAGGACAGGGAGGGCGAAAGAGACCCAGTACTTC	CASSRTGRAKETQYF
NA	TRBD1	TRBV5-6	TRBJ2-2	TGTGCCAGCAGCTTGGACACAGGGGGCGACACCGGGGAGCTGTTTTTT	CASSLDTGGDTGELFF
NA	TRBD1	TRBV6-5	TRBJ1-1	TGTGCCAGCAGTTACTCTTTTAGGGGGCACACTGAAGCTTTCTTT	CASSYSFRGHTEAFF
NA	NA	TRBV28	TRBJ1-1	TGTGCCCTAATGAGGGTGGCGAACACTGAAGCTTTCTTT	CALMRVANTEAFF
NA	TRBD2	TRBV7-9	TRBJ2-3	TGTGCCAGCAGCCCCCCGCCGCGGGGGACTAGCACAGATACGCAGTATTTT	CASSPPPRGTSTDTQYF
NA	TRBD1	TRBV6-1	TRBJ1-2	TGTGCCAGCATGGACAGGGGGTCCTATGGCTACACCTTC	CASMDRGSYGYTF
NA	TRBD1	TRBV7-2	TRBJ1-1	TGTGCCAGCAGCTTAGAGGGACAGGTGCACACTGAAGCTTTCTTT	CASSLEGQVHTEAFF
NA	TRBD1	TRBV30	TRBJ1-5	TGTGCCTGGAGTGTAGGACAGGGGCGAAATCAGCCCCAGCATTTT	CAWSVGQGRNQPQHF
once	NA	TRBV7-2	TRBJ2-7	TGTGCCAGCAGCTTAAGGTTAGGTGGGGGGACTTACGAGCAGTACTTC	CASSLRLGGGTYEQYF
NA	NA	TRBV7-3	TRBJ2-3	TGTGCCAGCAGCTTACTACAGGGTAAAGATACGCAGTATTTT	CASSLLQGKDTQYF
NA	NA	TRBV10-3	TRBJ1-5	TGTGCCATCAGTGAGTCGATGACTCTCGGGCAGCCCCAGCATTTT	CAISESMTLGQPQHF
few	TRBD2	TRBV6-6	TRBJ2-7	TGTGCCAGCAGTGGGACTAGCGGGGTCGAGCAGTACTTC	CASSGTSGVEQYF
NA	TRBD2	TRBV10-3	TRBJ2-1	TGTGCCATCAGTGATATAGCGGGGGGGCCGCGGGAGCAGTTCTTC	CAISDIAGGPREQFF
NA	NA	TRBV19	TRBJ2-1	TGTGCCAGTAGAGAACAGGGAGCGATAAACAATGAGCAGTTCTTC	CASREQGAINNEQFF
NA	TRBD1	TRBV2	TRBJ2-3	TGTGCCAGCGTTACACAGGGGCCTCCACACACAGATACGCAGTATTTT	CASVTQGPPHTDTQYF
NA	TRBD2	TRBV4-2	TRBJ2-1	TGTGCCAGCAGCCAAGCGCGGGGGGGCCAGTTCTTC	CASSQARGGQFF
NA	NA	TRBV5-1	TRBJ1-5	TGCGCCAGCAGCCGTTTGCCGGGGGGCGGGGATCAGCCCCAGCATTTT	CASSRLPGGGDQPQHF
few	NA	TRBV21-1	TRBJ2-1	TGTGCCAGCACCCCTAGGCACAATGAGCAGTTCTTC	CASTPRHNEQFF
once	TRBD1	TRBV7-2	TRBJ1-1	TGTGCCAGCAGCTACACCGGGACAGGGTGGAACACTGAAGCTTTCTTT	CASSYTGTGWNTEAFF
NA	TRBD1	TRBV12-5	TRBJ2-5	TGTGCTAGTGTCACAGGGGACGAGACCCAGTACTTC	CASVTGDETQYF
NA	NA	TRBV7-2	TRBJ1-6	TGTGCCAGCAGCACACCAGGGTTTTCACCCCTCCACTTT	CASSTPGFSPLHF